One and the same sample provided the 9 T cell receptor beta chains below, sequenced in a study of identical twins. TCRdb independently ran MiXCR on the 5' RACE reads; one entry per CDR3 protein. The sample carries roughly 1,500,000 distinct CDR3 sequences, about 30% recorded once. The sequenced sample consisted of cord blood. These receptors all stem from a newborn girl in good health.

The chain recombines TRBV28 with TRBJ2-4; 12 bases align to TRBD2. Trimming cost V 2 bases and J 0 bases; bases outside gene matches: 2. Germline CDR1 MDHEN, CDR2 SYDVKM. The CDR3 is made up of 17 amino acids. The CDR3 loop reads CASSLASGRGAKNIQYF. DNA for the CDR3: TGTGCCAGCAGTTTAGCTAGCGGGAGGGGAGCCAAAAACATTCAGTACTTC.

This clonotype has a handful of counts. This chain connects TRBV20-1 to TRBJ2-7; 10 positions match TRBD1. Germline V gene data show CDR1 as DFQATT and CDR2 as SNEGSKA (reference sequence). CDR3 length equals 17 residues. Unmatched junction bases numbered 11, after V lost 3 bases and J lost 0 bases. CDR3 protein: CSARGDRGAPVSYEQYF. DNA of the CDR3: TGCAGTGCTAGGGGGGACAGGGGAGCACCCGTCTCCTACGAGCAGTACTTC.

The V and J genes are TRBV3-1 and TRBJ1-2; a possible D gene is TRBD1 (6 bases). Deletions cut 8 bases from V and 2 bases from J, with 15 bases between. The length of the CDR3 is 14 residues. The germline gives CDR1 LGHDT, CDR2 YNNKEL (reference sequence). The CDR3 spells CASQISTGNYGYTF. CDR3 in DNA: TGTGCCAGCCAAATAAGTACAGGGAACTATGGCTACACCTTC.

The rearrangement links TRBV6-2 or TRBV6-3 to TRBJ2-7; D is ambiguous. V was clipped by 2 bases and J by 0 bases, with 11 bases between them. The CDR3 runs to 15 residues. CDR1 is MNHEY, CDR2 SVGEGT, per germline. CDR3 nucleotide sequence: TGTGCCAGCAGTTACAGGTTTACGAGCTCCTACGAGCAGTACTTC. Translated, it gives CASSYRFTSSYEQYF.

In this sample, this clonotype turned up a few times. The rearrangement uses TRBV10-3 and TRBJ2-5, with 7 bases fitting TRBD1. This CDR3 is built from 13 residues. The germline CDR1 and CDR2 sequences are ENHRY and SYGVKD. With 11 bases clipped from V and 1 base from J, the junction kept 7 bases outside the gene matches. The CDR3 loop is CASTRDSQETQYF. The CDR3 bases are TGTGCCTCTACCCGGGACAGCCAAGAGACCCAGTACTTC.

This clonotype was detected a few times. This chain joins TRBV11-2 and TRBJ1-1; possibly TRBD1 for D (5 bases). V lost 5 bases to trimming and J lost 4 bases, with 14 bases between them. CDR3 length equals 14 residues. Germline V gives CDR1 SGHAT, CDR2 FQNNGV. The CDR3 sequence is CASSVTTASTEAFF. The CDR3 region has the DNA TGTGCCAGCAGCGTTACGACAGCCAGCACTGAAGCTTTCTTT.

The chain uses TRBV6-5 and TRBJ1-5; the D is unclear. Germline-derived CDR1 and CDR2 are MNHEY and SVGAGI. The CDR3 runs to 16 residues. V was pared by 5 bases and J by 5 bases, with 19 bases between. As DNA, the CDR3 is TGTGCCAGCAGTCACTTGAACTCAAGGCTGGATCAGCCCCAGCATTTT. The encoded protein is CASSHLNSRLDQPQHF.

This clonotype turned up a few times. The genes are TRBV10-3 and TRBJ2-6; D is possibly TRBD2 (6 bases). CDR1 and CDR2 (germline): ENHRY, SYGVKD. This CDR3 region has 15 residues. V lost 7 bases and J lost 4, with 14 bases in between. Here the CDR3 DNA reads TGTGCCATCATGTCTGGGGGGAGCGGGGCCAACGTCCTGACTTTC. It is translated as CAIMSGGSGANVLTF.

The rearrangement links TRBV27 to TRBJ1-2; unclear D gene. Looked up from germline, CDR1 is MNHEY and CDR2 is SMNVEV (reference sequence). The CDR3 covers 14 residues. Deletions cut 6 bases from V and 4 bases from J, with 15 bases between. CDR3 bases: TGTGCCAGCAGCACTGGACTTAACCTCTATGGCTACACCTTC. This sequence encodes CASSTGLNLYGYTF.